This T cell receptor beta chain is drawn from a study of blood T cell repertoires in COVID-19 (dated by TCRdb to the early 2020s). Study-wide context: Collaborator samples came from the United States, Italy and Spain and covered acute and convalescent phases of COVID-19. The dataset comprised deeply sampled blood TCRbeta repertoires from subjects exposed to, actively infected with, or recovered from COVID-19. A de-identified subject ID, COVID-19 status, age in years and sex were almost always included in the sample metadata. A freely available public database, intended as a resource for researchers studying the immune response to SARS-CoV-2, is where the repertoires were released. The prospective study material was composed of cDNA or gDNA derived from T cells, B-cell-depleted T cells, or PBMCs. HLA class I and class II types, where available, came from metadata supplied by the sample provider rather than from assay-based typing. Samples were obtained from the ongoing ImmuneRACE study (first 160 participants) and from some 1,300 subjects provided by 6 global collaborators.

As for this clone: The target of this receptor is not known. One base away there is no much larger clone; base qualities are not given.

Beyond this particular receptor, the publication reports: How much clinical and demographic metadata was included differed by source and by participant, and the metadata was provided uncurated.

Enrolling through a virtual design, the prospective study's participants ranged in age from roughly 18 to 89 years and lived across about two dozen United States geographic areas. In the prospective study, participants were assigned to cohorts based on the clinical history participants reported in a screening survey and a study questionnaire. Mobile phlebotomists in the prospective study collected whole blood, serum and a nasopharyngeal or oropharyngeal swab from every participant. Over a roughly two-month period, participants in the prospective study had the option of providing additional blood draws and questionnaires. Prospective study blood samples were shipped either frozen or at room temperature before DNA extraction. For CDR1 and CDR2, the germline V gene lists SQVTM and ANQGSEA. Inclusive of the bounding cysteine and phenylalanine, the CDR3 is 15 residues long. Only the CDR3 DNA stays, 45 bases, in frame from base 1. V loses 5 bases at its end and J loses 7 bases; junction bases beyond the gene matches: 13.

The immunoSEQ Assay, a bias-controlled multiplex PCR, was used to amplify TCRbeta CDR3 regions from genomic DNA. As for the authors' bioinformatics: Nucleated cell counts per sample were estimated from amplification of reference gene primers within the assay. To quantify the absolute abundance of each unique TCRbeta CDR3 rearrangement, sequence reads were collapsed and filtered. For each sample, productive Simpson clonality was calculated by taking the square root of Simpson's diversity index across productive rearrangements. In TCRdb, the immuneACCESS table is reduced to in-frame sequences with V and J assigned. These tables do not hold every clone; where another copy was compared, an unresolved V gene accounts for under half, and the others remain unexplained. V and J calls and clone size are as listed in that table; D and trimming were resolved from the DNA. Present in this sample are about 140,000 clones, approximately 81% of which were seen just once. In total, the top ten clones hold 5.5% of the sample.

The sample consisted of PBMCs or T cells enriched from blood (not recorded which). This receptor was taken from a man aged 35 to 55 with acute COVID-19. The sequence is built from TRBV29-1 and TRBJ2-1; 8 of the junction bases match TRBD1. The sequence in DNA is TGCAGCGTTTCCCCGGACAGGGTAAGGGGGAATGAGCAGTTCTTC. This codes for CSVSPDRVRGNEQFF.